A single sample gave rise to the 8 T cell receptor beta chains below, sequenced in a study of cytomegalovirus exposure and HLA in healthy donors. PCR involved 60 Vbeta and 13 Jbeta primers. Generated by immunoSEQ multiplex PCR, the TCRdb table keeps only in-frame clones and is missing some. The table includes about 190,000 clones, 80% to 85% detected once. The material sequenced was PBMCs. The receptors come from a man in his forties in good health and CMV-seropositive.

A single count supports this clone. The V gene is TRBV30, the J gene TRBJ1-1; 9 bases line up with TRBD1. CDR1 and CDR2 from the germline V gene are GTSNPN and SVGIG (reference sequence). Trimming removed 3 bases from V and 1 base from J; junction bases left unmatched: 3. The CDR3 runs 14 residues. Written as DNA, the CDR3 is TGTGCCTGGAGATCGGACAGGGGGAACACTGAAGCTTTCTTT. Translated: CAWRSDRGNTEAFF. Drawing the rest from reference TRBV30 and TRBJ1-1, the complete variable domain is SQTIHQWPATLVQPVGSPLSLECTVEGTSNPNLYWYRQAAGRGLQLLFYSVGIGQISSEVPQNLSASRPQDRQFILSSKKLLLSDSGFYLCAWRSDRGNTEAFFGQGTRLTVV.

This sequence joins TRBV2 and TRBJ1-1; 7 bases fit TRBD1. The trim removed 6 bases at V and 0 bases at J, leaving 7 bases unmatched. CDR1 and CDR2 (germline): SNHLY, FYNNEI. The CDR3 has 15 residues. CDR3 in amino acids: CASRPLTGVNTEAFF. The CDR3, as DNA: TGTGCCAGCAGGCCCCTTACAGGGGTGAACACTGAAGCTTTCTTT.

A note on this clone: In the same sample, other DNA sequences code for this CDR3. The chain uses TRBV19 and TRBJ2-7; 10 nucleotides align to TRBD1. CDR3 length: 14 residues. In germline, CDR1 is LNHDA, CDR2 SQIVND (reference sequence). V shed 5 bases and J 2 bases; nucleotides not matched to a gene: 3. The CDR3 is CASSVGQGPYEQYF. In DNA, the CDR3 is TGTGCCAGTAGTGTGGGACAGGGGCCCTACGAGCAGTACTTC. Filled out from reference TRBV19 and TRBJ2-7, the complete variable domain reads DGGITQSPKYLFRKEGQNVTLSCEQNLNHDAMYWYRQDPGQGLRLIYYSQIVNDFQKGDIAEGYSVSREKKESFPLTVTSAQKNPTAFYLCASSVGQGPYEQYFGPGTRLTVT.

CDR3 coding DNA: TGTGCCTGGAGTACACTAGCGGGGGGGTTAGAGCAGTTCTTC. The encoded protein is CAWSTLAGGLEQFF. The chain joins TRBV30 to TRBJ2-1; 13 nucleotides line up with TRBD2. The CDR3 totals 14 residues. V lost 2 bases and J lost 10; bases outside the gene matches: 5. Germline V gene data show CDR1 as GTSNPN and CDR2 as SVGIG (reference sequence).

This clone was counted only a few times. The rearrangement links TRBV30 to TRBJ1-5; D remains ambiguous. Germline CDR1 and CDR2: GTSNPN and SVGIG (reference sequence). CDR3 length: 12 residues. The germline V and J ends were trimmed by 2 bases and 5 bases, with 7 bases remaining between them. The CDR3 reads CAWSTADQPQHF. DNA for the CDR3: TGTGCCTGGAGTACTGCGGATCAGCCCCAGCATTTT. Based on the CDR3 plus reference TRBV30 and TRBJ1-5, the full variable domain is SQTIHQWPATLVQPVGSPLSLECTVEGTSNPNLYWYRQAAGRGLQLLFYSVGIGQISSEVPQNLSASRPQDRQFILSSKKLLLSDSGFYLCAWSTADQPQHFGDGTRLSIL.

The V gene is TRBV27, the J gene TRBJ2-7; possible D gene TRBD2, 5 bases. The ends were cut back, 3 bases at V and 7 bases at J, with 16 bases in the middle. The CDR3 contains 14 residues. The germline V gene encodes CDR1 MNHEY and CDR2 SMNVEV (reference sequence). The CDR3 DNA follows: TGTGCCAGCAGTTTTATATCGGACCGGGGAGAGCAGTACTTC. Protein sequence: CASSFISDRGEQYF.

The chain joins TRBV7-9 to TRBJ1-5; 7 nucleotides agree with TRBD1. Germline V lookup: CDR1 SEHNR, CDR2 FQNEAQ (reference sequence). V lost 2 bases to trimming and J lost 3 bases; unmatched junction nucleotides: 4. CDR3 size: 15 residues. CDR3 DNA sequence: TGTGCCAGCAGCTTATGGACAGGCTACAATCAGCCCCAGCATTTT. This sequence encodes CASSLWTGYNQPQHF.

CDR3 protein: CASTRSAGEFYEQYF. CDR3 DNA sequence: TGTGCCAGCACCCGGTCCGCGGGGGAGTTCTACGAGCAGTACTTC. The V and J genes are TRBV25-1 and TRBJ2-5; TRBD2 agrees at 7 bases. Gene TRBJ2-7 matches the end of the DNA better, so the J call may be wrong. CDR3 length: 15 residues. Germline V gene data show CDR1 as MGHDK and CDR2 as SYGVNS.